This TCR beta chain was recorded in a study of human T cells and chemical hapten exposure. Study as a whole: Sensitization used 2% DPC on roughly 2 cm by roughly 2 cm upper inner arm skin. Patients were mainly female, each with alopecia areata, totalis or universalis.

MiXCR was run by TCRdb on the RACE reads, yielding one entry per CDR3 protein. This sample has about 360,000 distinct CDR3 sequences, with approximately 5.1% found just once. Specified time point: patch test 1, 2 weeks after DPC sensitization. Treatment noted: therapeutic diphenylcyclopropenone sensitization with weekly scalp DPC. Non-pregnant alopecia patients aged 18 to 70, suitable for DPC therapy. The TCR was taken from a woman between 50 and 59 years old with alopecia areata. Some clones in this sample may be carry-over from other donors' samples. Sequencing was performed on whole blood, taken in connection with sensitization to the hapten diphenylcyclopropenone (DPC).

Here the CDR3 reads CASRGLAGGGNTDTQYF. CDR3 DNA sequence: TGTGCCAGCAGGGGGCTAGCGGGAGGGGGAAACACAGATACGCAGTATTTT. The chain uses TRBV6-5 and TRBJ2-3; 12 nucleotides match TRBD2. CDR1 is MNHEY and CDR2 is SVGAGI in the germline V gene. The CDR3 spans 17 residues. The junction had 9 bases not matched to a gene; V was cut back by 6 bases and J by 2 bases.